This TCR beta chain was sequenced in a study of CD8+ T cells in alopecia areata. This clone has just a few counts. The CDR3 has 15 amino acids. RNA extraction was followed by reverse transcription into cDNA, which acted as the sequencing template. Profiling relied on immunoSEQ multiplex PCR, and the TCRdb table lists in-frame clones only, not all of them. The sample lists 100,000 to 150,000 clones; about 50% were seen once. This TCR was sampled from a human donor with alopecia areata. The sample consisted of CD8+ T cells sorted from blood, taken at week 0. The chain carries TRBV12-2 and TRBJ1-4; the table calls TRBD1, which could not be checked here. TRBV12-2 is labeled a pseudogene. The CDR3 is CASSHGTGKNEKLFF. The CDR3, as DNA: TGTGCCAGCAGTCACGGGACAGGGAAAAATGAAAAACTGTTTTTT.